These 7 T cell receptor beta chains originate from one sample sequenced in a study of blood T cell repertoires in COVID-19. Profiled with immunoSEQ multiplex PCR; TCRdb holds only in-frame clones, not every one. The repertoire holds 340,000 or so clones, roughly 84% seen once, with 1% in the top ten. Sequencing input: peripheral blood. Receptor source: a man aged 45-65 years with active or convalescent COVID-19.

This rearrangement joins TRBV18 to TRBJ1-1; D possibly corresponds to TRBD1 (6 bases). The CDR3 is 15 residues long. The V end was cut by 3 bases, the J end by 1 base, with 12 bases between. From germline, CDR1 is KGHSH and CDR2 LQKENI. The CDR3: CASSPNRVQNTEAFF. CDR3 bases: TGTGCCAGCTCACCGAACAGGGTACAGAACACTGAAGCTTTCTTT.

The chain combines TRBV28 with TRBJ1-3; TRBD1 aligns across 7 bases. The trim removed 6 bases at V and 3 bases at J, leaving 5 bases unmatched. Germline loops: CDR1 MDHEN, CDR2 SYDVKM. The CDR3 runs 14 residues. The CDR3 region is CASRPGTVGNTIYF. For the CDR3, the DNA is TGTGCCAGCAGGCCCGGGACAGTTGGAAACACCATATATTTT.

This chain links TRBV6-4 with TRBJ1-6, with 7 positions matching TRBD1. Germline-derived CDR1 and CDR2 are MRHNA and SNTAGT. The length of the CDR3 is 14 residues. After removal of 5 bases from V and 10 bases from J, the junction contained 8 bases not matched to a gene. CDR3 in DNA: TGTGCCAGCAGTCCCCGCGACAGGGACTCACCCCTCCACTTT. Its protein is CASSPRDRDSPLHF.

CDR3 nucleotide sequence: TGTGCCAGCAGCTCCAGCCGGGACAGGGTCAATGAGCAGTTCTTC. This sequence encodes CASSSSRDRVNEQFF. The chain recombines TRBV11-1 with TRBJ2-1; 9 bases match TRBD1. After removal of 4 bases from V and 6 bases from J, the junction contained 7 bases not matched to a gene. This CDR3 contains 15 residues. Germline CDR1 and CDR2: SGHAT and FQDESV (reference sequence). Supplemented by reference TRBV11-1 and TRBJ2-1, the full variable domain reads EAEVAQSPRYKITEKSQAVAFWCDPISGHATLYWYRQILGQGPELLVQFQDESVVDDSQLPKDRFSAERLKGVDSTLKIQPAELGDSAMYLCASSSSRDRVNEQFFGPGTRLTVL.

V is TRBV5-1 and J is TRBJ1-3; TRBD1 might be the D (6 bases). Trimming removed 0 bases from V and 6 bases from J, with 16 bases in between. Germline assignment: CDR1 SGHRS and CDR2 YFSETQ. The CDR3 spans 16 residues. The CDR3 here is CASSLGTVRMENTIYF. The DNA of the CDR3 is TGCGCCAGCAGCTTGGGGACAGTAAGAATGGAAAACACCATATATTTT.

V usage is TRBV28 and J usage is TRBJ1-2; D remains unclear. This CDR3 comprises 14 residues. Germline CDR1 and CDR2: MDHEN and SYDVKM. Trimming took 6 bases from V and 4 from J, leaving 15 bases between them. The CDR3: CASSMSLRVYGYTF. CDR3 DNA: TGTGCCAGCAGCATGTCCTTAAGAGTCTATGGCTACACCTTC.

The chain links TRBV27 to TRBJ1-2; 10 bases match TRBD1. V lost 5 bases, J lost 6 bases, and 12 bases stayed unmatched. CDR3 length: 16 amino acids. The germline gives CDR1 MNHEY, CDR2 SMNVEV (reference sequence). The DNA for the CDR3 is TGTGCCAGCAGTCCCCTGGGACAGGGGACTCCGAATGGCTACACCTTC. Translation gives CASSPLGQGTPNGYTF.